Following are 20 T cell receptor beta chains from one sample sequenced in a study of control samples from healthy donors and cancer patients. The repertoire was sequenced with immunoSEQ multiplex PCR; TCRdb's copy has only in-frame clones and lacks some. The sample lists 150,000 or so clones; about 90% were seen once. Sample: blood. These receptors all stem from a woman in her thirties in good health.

CDR3 region: CASSYSDRNTEAFF. CDR3 DNA sequence: TGTGCCAGCAGTTACTCTGACAGGAACACTGAAGCTTTCTTT. V and J are TRBV6-2 or TRBV6-3 and TRBJ1-1; possible D gene TRBD1, 5 bases. The V gene lost 0 bases and the J gene lost 1 base, with 6 bases spanning the gap. The CDR3 sequence is 14 residues long. Germline CDR1 reads MNHEY; CDR2 reads SVGEGT.

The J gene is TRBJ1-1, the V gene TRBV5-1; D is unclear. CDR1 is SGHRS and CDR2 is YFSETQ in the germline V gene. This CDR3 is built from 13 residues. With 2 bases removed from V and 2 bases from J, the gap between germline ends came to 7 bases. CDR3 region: CASSFALNTEAFF. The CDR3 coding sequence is TGCGCCAGCAGCTTTGCATTAAACACTGAAGCTTTCTTT.

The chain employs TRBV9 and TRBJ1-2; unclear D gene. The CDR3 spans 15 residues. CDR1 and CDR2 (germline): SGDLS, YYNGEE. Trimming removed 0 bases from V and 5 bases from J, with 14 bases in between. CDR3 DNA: TGTGCCAGCAGCGTAGGGAGTCAAGGTGATTATGGCTACACCTTC. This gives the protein CASSVGSQGDYGYTF.

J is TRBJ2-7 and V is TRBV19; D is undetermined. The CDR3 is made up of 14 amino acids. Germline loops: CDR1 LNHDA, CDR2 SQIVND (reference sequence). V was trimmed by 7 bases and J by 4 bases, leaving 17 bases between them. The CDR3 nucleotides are TGTGCCAGTAAAACAAACCAAAAGGAATACGAGCAGTACGTC. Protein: CASKTNQKEYEQYV.

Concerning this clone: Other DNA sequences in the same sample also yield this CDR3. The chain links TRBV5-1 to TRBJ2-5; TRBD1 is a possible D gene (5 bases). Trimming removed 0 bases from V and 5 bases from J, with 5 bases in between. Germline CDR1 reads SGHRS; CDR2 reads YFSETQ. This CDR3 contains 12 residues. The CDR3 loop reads CASSLAGETQYF. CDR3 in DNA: TGCGCCAGCAGCTTGGCAGGGGAGACCCAGTACTTC.

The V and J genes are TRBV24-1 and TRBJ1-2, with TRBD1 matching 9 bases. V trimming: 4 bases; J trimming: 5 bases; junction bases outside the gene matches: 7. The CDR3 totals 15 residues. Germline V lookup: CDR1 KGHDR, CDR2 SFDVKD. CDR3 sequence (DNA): TGTGCCACCAGTGAATCCGGGACAGGGAATTATGGCTACACCTTC. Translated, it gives CATSESGTGNYGYTF.

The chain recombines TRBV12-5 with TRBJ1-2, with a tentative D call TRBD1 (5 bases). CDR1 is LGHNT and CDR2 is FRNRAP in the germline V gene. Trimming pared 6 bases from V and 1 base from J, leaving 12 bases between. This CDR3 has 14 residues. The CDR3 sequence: CASGDPTVNYGYTF. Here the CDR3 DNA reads TGTGCTAGTGGAGACCCGACAGTTAACTATGGCTACACCTTC.

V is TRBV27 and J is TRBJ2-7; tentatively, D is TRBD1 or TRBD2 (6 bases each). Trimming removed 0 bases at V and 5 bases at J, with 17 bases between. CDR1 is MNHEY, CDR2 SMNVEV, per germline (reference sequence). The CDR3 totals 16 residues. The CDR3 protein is CASSLSVGGVGDEQYF. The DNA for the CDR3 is TGTGCCAGCAGTTTATCGGTGGGGGGCGTGGGGGACGAGCAGTACTTC.

The DNA of the CDR3 is TGCGCCAGCAGCCAAGATCAGACTGGGACATCGACTGAAGCTTTCTTT. Its translation: CASSQDQTGTSTEAFF. The chain recombines TRBV4-1 with TRBJ1-1; maybe TRBD1 (6 bases). The CDR3 spans 16 residues. Per germline, CDR1 MGHRA and CDR2 YSYEKL. Trimming took off 0 bases at V and 5 bases at J, with 16 bases between the two ends.

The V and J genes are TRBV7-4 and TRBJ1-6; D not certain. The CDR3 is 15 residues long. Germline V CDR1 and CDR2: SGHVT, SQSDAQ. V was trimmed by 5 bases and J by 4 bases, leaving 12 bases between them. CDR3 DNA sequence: TGTGCCAGCAGCCCCCAAAGCGGGTATAATTCACCCCTCCACTTT. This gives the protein CASSPQSGYNSPLHF.

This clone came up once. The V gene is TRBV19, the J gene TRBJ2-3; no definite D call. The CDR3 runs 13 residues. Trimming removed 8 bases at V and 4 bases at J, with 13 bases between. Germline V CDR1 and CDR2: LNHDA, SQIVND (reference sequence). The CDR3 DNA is TGTGCCAGTGAATCTCGGGCCCCAGATACGCAGTATTTT. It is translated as CASESRAPDTQYF.

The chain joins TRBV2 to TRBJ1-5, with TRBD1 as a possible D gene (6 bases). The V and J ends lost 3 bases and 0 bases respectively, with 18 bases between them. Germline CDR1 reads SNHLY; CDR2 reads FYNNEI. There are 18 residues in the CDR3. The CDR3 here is CASSDYGQNYYSNQPQHF. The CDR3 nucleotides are TGTGCCAGCAGTGATTATGGACAGAACTATTATAGCAATCAGCCCCAGCATTTT.

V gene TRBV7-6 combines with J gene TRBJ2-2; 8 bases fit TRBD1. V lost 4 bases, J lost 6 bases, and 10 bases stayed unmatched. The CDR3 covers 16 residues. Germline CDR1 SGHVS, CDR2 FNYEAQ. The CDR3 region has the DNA TGTGCCAGCAGCTCCAACAGGGGGGTGATGGCCGGGGAGCTGTTTTTT. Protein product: CASSSNRGVMAGELFF.

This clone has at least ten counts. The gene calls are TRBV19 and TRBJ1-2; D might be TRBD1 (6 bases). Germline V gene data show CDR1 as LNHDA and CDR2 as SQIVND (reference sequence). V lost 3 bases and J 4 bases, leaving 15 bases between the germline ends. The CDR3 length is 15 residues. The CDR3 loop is CASSIDGQKSYGYTF. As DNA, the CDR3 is TGTGCCAGTAGTATCGACGGACAGAAGAGCTATGGCTACACCTTC.

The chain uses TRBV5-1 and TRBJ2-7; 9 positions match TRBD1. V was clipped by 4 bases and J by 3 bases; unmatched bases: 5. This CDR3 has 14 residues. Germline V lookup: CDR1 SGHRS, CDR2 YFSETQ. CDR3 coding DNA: TGCGCCAGCAGCGGGGGACAGGGTCACTACGAGCAGTACTTC. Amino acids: CASSGGQGHYEQYF.

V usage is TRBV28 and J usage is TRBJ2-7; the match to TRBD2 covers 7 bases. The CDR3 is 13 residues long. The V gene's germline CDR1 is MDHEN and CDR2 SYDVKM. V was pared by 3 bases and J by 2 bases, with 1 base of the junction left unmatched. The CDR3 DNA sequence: TGTGCCAGCAGTTTCCGGGGGGCCTACGAGCAGTACTTC. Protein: CASSFRGAYEQYF. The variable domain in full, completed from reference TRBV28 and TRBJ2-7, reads DVKVTQSSRYLVKRTGEKVFLECVQDMDHENMFWYRQDPGLGLRLIYFSYDVKMKEKGDIPEGYSVSREKKERFSLILESASTNQTSMYLCASSFRGAYEQYFGPGTRLTVT.

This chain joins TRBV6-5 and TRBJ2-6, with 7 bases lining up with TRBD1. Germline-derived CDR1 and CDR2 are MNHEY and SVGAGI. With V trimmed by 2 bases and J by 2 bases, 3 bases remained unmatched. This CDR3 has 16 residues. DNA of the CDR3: TGTGCCAGCAGTTACCTCACAGGGGCTGGGGCCAACGTCCTGACTTTC. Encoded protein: CASSYLTGAGANVLTF.

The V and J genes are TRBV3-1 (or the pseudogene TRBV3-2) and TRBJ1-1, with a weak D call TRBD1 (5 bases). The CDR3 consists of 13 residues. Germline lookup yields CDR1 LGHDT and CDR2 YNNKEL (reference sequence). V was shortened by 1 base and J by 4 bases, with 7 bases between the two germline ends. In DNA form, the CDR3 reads TGTGCCAGCAGCCAAGCAGGGACCACTGAAGCTTTCTTT. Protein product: CASSQAGTTEAFF.

CDR3: CASSQEGRGTEAFF. The CDR3 bases are TGTGCCAGCAGCCAAGAAGGCAGGGGCACTGAAGCTTTCTTT. The rearrangement links TRBV4-2 to TRBJ1-1; TRBD1 is a possible D gene (6 bases). The CDR3 is made up of 14 amino acids. CDR1 and CDR2 from the germline V gene are LGHNA and YNFKEQ. The V and J ends lost 0 bases and 4 bases respectively, with 9 bases between them.

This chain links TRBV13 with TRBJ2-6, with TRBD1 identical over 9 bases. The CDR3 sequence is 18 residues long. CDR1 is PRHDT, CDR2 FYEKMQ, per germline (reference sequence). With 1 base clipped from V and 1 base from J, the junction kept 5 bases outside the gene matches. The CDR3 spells CASSLVGQGVSGANVLTF. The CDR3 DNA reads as TGTGCCAGCAGCTTAGTGGGACAGGGTGTTTCTGGGGCCAACGTCCTGACTTTC.